A selection of T cell receptor beta chains follows, all from one sample in a study of CD8+ T cells in alopecia areata. The protocol was immunoSEQ multiplex PCR, while the TCRdb copy is restricted to in-frame clones and leaves out a portion. The sample records about 200,000 clones, less than 45% being singletons. The sample in question was CD4+ T cells sorted from blood, obtained between weeks 30 and 35, from a patient treated with tofacitinib. These TCRs come from a human donor with alopecia areata. Each CDR3 is given with its conserved first and last residue. The order of the fields is J gene, clone size, D gene, V gene, CDR3 DNA, CDR3 protein. A D gene is named only where the DNA matches it firmly. Only part of the rows carry a size: once, few, many, or a class if the clone is expanded.

TRBJ1-2 - TRBD1 TRBV6-6 TGTGCCAGCAGTTACTCGGGACAGGTCTATGGCTACACCTTC CASSYSGQVYGYTF
TRBJ1-1 - TRBD1 TRBV11-2 TGTGCCAGCAGCTTGGTCAGGGGGTACACTGAAGCTTTCTTT CASSLVRGYTEAFF
TRBJ1-2 - - TRBV11-2 TGTGCCAGCAGCTCAGACGGGGTCCCCTATGGCTACACCTTC CASSSDGVPYGYTF
TRBJ2-7 - TRBD2 TRBV7-9 TGTGCCAGCAGCTTCGGGGGGATAACCTACGAGCAGTACTTC CASSFGGITYEQYF
TRBJ1-4 - TRBD1 TRBV29-1 TGCAGCGTTGGGCTGACAGGGGGAGTCGGAAAACTGTTTTTT CSVGLTGGVGKLFF
TRBJ2-1 many TRBD1 TRBV19 TGTGCCAGTACCCGGGACAGCTCCTACAATGAGCAGTTCTTC CASTRDSSYNEQFF
TRBJ1-2 few - TRBV7-3 TGTGCCAGCAGCCCCGGGGCTAATTCGGGCTACACCTTC CASSPGANSGYTF
TRBJ2-3 - TRBD2 TRBV7-8 TGTGCCAGCAGCCCCAAGGGACTAGCGGGGGGTACAGATACGCAGTATTTT CASSPKGLAGGTDTQYF
TRBJ1-5 - - TRBV5-1 TGCGCCAGCAGCTTGGTCCCAGGGCAAGAGCAGCCCCAGCATTTT CASSLVPGQEQPQHF
TRBJ2-7 - TRBD2 TRBV25-1 TGTGCCAGCAGTGGCTCTAGCGGTTACTACGAGCAGTACTTC CASSGSSGYYEQYF
TRBJ1-5 - TRBD1 TRBV7-9 TGTGCCAGCAGCTCCTCTGGACAGGGGCATCAGCCCCAGCATTTT CASSSSGQGHQPQHF
TRBJ1-2 - - TRBV18 TGTGCCAGCTCACCGCAACAGGACTATGGCTACACCTTC CASSPQQDYGYTF
TRBJ2-1 - TRBD2 TRBV4-2 TGTGCCAGCAGCCACGAAGGGACTAGCGGGGACAATGAGCAGTTCTTC CASSHEGTSGDNEQFF
TRBJ2-1 few - TRBV19 TGTGCCAGCTCCCTAAATTACAATGAGCAGTTCTTC CASSLNYNEQFF
TRBJ1-2 - - TRBV5-1 TGCGCCAGCAGCCCGACGGGCTTGGGTGAAGGGGATGGCTACACCTTC CASSPTGLGEGDGYTF
TRBJ1-1 - - TRBV5-1 TGCGCCAGCAGCTTGGTGGGGGCAACTGAAGCTTTCTTT CASSLVGATEAFF
TRBJ2-7 - - TRBV7-9 TGTGCCAGCAGCTTAGCGCTGGGCAGGGCCTACGAGCAGTACTTC CASSLALGRAYEQYF
TRBJ2-7 once TRBD1 TRBV4-2 TGTGCCAGCAGCCAAGAATTCAGGGGGAACTCCTACGAGCAGTACTTC CASSQEFRGNSYEQYF
TRBJ1-1 - - TRBV14 TGTGCCAGCAGCCCTTCCTTGAACACTGAAGCTTTCTTT CASSPSLNTEAFF
TRBJ2-7 - - TRBV25-1 TGTGCCAGCAGTGGGCTGGGCGAGCAGTACTTC CASSGLGEQYF
TRBJ1-5 - - TRBV29-1 TGCAGCGCTACAGACGGGAACGGCAATCAGCCCCAGCATTTT CSATDGNGNQPQHF
TRBJ2-7 - - TRBV23-1 TGCGCCAGCAGTCAATCGAGTGGGGGCCGGACCTACGAGCAGTACTTC CASSQSSGGRTYEQYF
TRBJ2-3 once - TRBV30 TGTGCCTGGAGTGTAGGTCCCAGGGATACGCAGTATTTT CAWSVGPRDTQYF
TRBJ1-1 few - TRBV5-1 TGCGCCAGCAGCTTGGGTGATATGGCAGGGAACACTGAAGCTTTCTTT CASSLGDMAGNTEAFF
TRBJ1-2 - - TRBV30 TGTGCCTGGGGTCGAACACAGACCTATGGCTACACCTTC CAWGRTQTYGYTF
TRBJ2-1 - TRBD1 TRBV29-1 TGCAGCGGGAACAGGGGGAACTACAATGAGCAGTTCTTC CSGNRGNYNEQFF
TRBJ2-1 - - TRBV2 TGTGCCAGCAGTGAAAACAGGGATTCCTACAATGAGCAGTTCTTC CASSENRDSYNEQFF
TRBJ1-3 - TRBD1 TRBV5-1 TGCGCCAGCAGCTGGACAGGCTCTGGAAACACCATATATTTT CASSWTGSGNTIYF
TRBJ1-6 - TRBD1 TRBV19 TGTGCCAGTAGTCAGGACAGGGCTTCACCCCTCCACTTT CASSQDRASPLHF
TRBJ2-5 - - TRBV27 TGTGCCAGCAGTACACGACAAGAGACCCAGTACTTC CASSTRQETQYF
TRBJ2-2 - - TRBV4-2 TGTGCCAGCAGCCAAGTACAGGAAGGATTCGGGGAGCTGTTTTTT CASSQVQEGFGELFF
TRBJ2-3 - TRBD2 TRBV29-1 TGCAGCATAAGAAGCGGGAGTGGCACAGATACGCAGTATTTT CSIRSGSGTDTQYF
TRBJ2-7 - - TRBV6-1 TGTGCCAGCAGTATCCGGGTCAGCTCCTACGAGCAGTACTTC CASSIRVSSYEQYF
TRBJ1-1 once - TRBV30 TGTGCCTGGACGCCTAAAACTGAAGCTTTCTTT CAWTPKTEAFF
TRBJ2-3 - - TRBV9 TGTGCCAGCAGCGTAGTCCCCGCCCCAGATACGCAGTATTTT CASSVVPAPDTQYF
TRBJ2-3 - - TRBV5-1 TGCGCCAGCAGCTTGGCCTCTAGCACAGATACGCAGTATTTT CASSLASSTDTQYF
TRBJ1-1 - TRBD1 TRBV4-1 TGCGCCAGCAGCCCTGGGTGGACAGGGAAGGCTGAAGCTTTCTTT CASSPGWTGKAEAFF
TRBJ2-1 many - TRBV9 TGTGCCAGCAGCGTAGGCCCCCACAATGAGCAGTTCTTC CASSVGPHNEQFF
TRBJ2-3 - - TRBV9 TGTGCCAGCAGCGTAGAAGGCAGCACAGATACGCAGTATTTT CASSVEGSTDTQYF
TRBJ1-1 - - TRBV29-1 TGCAGCGTGGGGGGGCGGATGAACACTGAAGCTTTCTTT CSVGGRMNTEAFF
TRBJ1-1 - - TRBV15 TGTGCCACCAGCAGAGATTTGGTTCAGGGCACTGAAGCTTTCTTT CATSRDLVQGTEAFF
TRBJ2-2 once - TRBV2 TGTGCCGCCCTAGCCGGGGGGCCGGGGACCGGGGAGCTGTTTTTT CAALAGGPGTGELFF
TRBJ1-5 - - TRBV4-1 TGCGCCAGCAGCCAAGAAGGGCAGGGAGTCCAGCCCCAGCATTTT CASSQEGQGVQPQHF
TRBJ2-3 - - TRBV2 TGTGCCAGCAGTGGTCTAGCCATGGATACGCAGTATTTT CASSGLAMDTQYF
TRBJ2-3 - - TRBV5-1 TGCGCCAGCAGCCGTATAGGGACCAGCACAGATACGCAGTATTTT CASSRIGTSTDTQYF